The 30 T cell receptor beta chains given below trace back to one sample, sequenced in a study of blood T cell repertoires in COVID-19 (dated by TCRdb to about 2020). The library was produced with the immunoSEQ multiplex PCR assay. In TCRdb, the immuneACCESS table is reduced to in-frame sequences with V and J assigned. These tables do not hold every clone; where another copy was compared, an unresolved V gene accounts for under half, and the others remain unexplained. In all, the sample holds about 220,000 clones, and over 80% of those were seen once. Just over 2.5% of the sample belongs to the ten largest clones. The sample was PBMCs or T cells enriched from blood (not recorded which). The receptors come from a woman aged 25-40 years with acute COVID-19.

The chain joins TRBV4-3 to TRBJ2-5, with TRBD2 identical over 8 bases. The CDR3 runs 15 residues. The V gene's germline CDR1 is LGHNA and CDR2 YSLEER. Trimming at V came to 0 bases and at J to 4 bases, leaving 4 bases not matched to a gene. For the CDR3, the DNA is TGCGCCAGCAGCCAAGAGGGACTAGATGGAGAGACCCAGTACTTC. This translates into CASSQEGLDGETQYF.

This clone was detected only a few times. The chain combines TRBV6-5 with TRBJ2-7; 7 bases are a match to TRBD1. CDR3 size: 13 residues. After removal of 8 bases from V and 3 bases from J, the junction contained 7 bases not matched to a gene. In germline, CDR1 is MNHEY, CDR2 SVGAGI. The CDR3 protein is CASARDSFYEQYF. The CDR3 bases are TGTGCCAGCGCCCGGGACAGTTTCTACGAGCAGTACTTC.

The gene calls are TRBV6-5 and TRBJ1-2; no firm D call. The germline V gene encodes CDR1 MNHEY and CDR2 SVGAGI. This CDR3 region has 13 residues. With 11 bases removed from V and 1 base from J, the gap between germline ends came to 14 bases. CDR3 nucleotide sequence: TGTGCCTCAACTACCGGGGTTAACTATGGCTACACCTTC. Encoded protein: CASTTGVNYGYTF.

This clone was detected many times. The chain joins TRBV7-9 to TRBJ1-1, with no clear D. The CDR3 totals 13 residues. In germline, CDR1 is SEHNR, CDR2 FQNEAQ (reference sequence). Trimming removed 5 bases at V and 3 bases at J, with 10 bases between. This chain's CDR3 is CASSPLGDTEAFF. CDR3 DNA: TGTGCCAGCAGCCCCCTAGGAGACACTGAAGCTTTCTTT.

The CDR3 region has the DNA TGTGCCAGCAGTTTAACACCGGGTTCGGGAGCTTTCTTT. It encodes CASSLTPGSGAFF. This chain connects TRBV12-3 or TRBV12-4 to TRBJ1-1; D unclear. The CDR3 totals 13 residues. V lost 2 bases and J 10 bases, leaving 14 bases between the germline ends.

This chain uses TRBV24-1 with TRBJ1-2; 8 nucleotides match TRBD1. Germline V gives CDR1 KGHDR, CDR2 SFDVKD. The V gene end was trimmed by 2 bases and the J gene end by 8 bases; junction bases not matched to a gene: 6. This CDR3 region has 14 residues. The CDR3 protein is CATSDSNRGGGYTF. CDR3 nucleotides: TGTGCCACCAGTGATTCGAACAGGGGGGGCGGCTACACCTTC.

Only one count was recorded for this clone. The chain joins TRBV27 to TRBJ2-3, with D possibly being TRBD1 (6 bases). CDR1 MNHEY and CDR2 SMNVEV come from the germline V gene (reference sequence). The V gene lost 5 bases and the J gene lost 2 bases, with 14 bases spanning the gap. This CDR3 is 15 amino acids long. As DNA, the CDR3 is TGTGCCAGCAGTGACCGGGACACTTACACAGATACGCAGTATTTT. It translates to CASSDRDTYTDTQYF.

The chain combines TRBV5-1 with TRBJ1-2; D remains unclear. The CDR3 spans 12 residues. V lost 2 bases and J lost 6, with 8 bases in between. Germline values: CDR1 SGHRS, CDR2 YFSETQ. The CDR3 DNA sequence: TGCGCCAGCAGCTTAAACTCGAATGGCTACACCTTC. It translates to CASSLNSNGYTF.

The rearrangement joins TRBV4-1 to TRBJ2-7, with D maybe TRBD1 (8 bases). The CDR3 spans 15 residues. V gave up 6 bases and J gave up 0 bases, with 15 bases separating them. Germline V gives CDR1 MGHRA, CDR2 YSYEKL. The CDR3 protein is CASSLQGGSSYEQYF. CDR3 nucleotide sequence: TGCGCCAGCAGTTTACAGGGGGGGAGCTCCTACGAGCAGTACTTC.

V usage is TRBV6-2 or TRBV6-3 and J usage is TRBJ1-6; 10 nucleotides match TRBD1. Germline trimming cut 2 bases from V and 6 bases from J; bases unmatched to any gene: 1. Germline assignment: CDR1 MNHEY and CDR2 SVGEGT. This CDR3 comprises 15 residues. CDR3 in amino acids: CASSYRDRGNSPLHF. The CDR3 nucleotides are TGTGCCAGCAGTTACCGGGACAGGGGTAATTCACCCCTCCACTTT.

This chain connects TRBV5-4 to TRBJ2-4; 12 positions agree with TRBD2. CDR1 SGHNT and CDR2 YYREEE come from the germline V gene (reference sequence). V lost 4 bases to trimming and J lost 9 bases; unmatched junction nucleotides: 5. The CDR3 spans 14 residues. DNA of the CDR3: TGTGCCAGCAGCCGGACTAGCGGGGAGGTCATTCAGTACTTC. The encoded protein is CASSRTSGEVIQYF.

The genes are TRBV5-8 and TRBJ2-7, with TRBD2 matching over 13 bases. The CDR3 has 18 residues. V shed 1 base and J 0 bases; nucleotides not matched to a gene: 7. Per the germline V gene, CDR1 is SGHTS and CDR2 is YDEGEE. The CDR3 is CASSLPGTSGVSSYEQYF. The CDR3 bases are TGTGCCAGCAGCTTGCCCGGGACTAGCGGGGTGAGCTCCTACGAGCAGTACTTC. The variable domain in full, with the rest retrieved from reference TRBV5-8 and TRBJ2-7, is EAGVTQSPTHLIKTRGQQATLRCSPISGHTSVYWYQQALGLGLQFLLWYDEGEERNRGNFPPRFSGRQFPNYSSELNVNALELEDSALYLCASSLPGTSGVSSYEQYFGPGTRLTVT.

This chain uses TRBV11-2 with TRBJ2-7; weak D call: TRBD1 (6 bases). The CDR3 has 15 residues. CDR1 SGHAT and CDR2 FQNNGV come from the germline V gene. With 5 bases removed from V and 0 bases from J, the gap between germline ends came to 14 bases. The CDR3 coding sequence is TGTGCCAGCAGCCCTGTGACAGGCCGCTCCTACGAGCAGTACTTC. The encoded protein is CASSPVTGRSYEQYF.

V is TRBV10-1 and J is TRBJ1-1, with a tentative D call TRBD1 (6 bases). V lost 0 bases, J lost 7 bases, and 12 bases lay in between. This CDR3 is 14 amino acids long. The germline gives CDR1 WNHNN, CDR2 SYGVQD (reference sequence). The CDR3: CASSESGDTNEAFF. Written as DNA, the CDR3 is TGCGCCAGCAGTGAGTCTGGGGACACAAATGAAGCTTTCTTT.

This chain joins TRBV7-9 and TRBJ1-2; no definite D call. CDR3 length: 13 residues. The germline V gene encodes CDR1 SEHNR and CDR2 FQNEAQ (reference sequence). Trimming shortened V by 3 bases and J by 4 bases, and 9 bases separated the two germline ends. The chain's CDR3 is CASSFGTSYGYTF. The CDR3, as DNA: TGTGCCAGCAGCTTTGGCACCTCCTATGGCTACACCTTC. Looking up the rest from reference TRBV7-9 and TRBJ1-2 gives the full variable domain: DTGVSQNPRHKITKRGQNVTFRCDPISEHNRLYWYRQTLGQGPEFLTYFQNEAQLEKSRLLSDRFSAERPKGSFSTLEIQRTEQGDSAMYLCASSFGTSYGYTFGSGTRLTVV.

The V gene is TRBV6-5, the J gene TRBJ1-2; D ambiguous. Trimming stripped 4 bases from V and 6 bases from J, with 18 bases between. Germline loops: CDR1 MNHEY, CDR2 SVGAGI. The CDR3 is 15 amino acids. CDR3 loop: CASSSEGAWMNGYTF. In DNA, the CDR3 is TGTGCCAGCAGTTCTGAGGGCGCTTGGATGAATGGCTACACCTTC.

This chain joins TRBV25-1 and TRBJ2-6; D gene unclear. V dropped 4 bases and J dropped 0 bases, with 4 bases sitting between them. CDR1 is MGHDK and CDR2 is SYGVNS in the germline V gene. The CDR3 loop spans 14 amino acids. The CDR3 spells CASSGDSGANVLTF. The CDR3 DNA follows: TGTGCCAGCAGTGGAGACTCTGGGGCCAACGTCCTGACTTTC.

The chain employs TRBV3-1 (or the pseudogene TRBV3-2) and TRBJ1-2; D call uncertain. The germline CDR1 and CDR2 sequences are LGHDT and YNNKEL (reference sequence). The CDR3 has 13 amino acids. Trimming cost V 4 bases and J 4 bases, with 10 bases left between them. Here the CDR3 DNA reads TGTGCCAGCAGCCCCCGGGATTCCTATGGCTACACCTTC. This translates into CASSPRDSYGYTF.

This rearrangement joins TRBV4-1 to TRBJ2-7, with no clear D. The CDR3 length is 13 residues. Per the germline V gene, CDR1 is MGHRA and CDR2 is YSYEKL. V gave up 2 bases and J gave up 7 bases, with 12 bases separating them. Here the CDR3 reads CASSQPNRIEQYF. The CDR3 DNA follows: TGCGCCAGCAGCCAACCCAATAGAATTGAGCAGTACTTC.

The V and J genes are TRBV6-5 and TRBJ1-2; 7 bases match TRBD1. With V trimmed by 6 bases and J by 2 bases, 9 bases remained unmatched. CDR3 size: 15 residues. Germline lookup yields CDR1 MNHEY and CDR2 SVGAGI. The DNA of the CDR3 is TGTGCCAGCAGCCGAGCTGGACAGGCAAACTATGGCTACACCTTC. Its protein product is CASSRAGQANYGYTF.

CDR3 DNA sequence: TGTGCCAGCAAAGGAGGGGTCAACTCTGGAAACACCATATATTTT. Translation gives CASKGGVNSGNTIYF. V usage is TRBV28 and J usage is TRBJ1-3; a possible D gene is TRBD1 (5 bases). Germline V gene data show CDR1 as MDHEN and CDR2 as SYDVKM. V was cut by 7 bases and J by 0 bases, with 13 bases left in between. CDR3 length: 15 amino acids.

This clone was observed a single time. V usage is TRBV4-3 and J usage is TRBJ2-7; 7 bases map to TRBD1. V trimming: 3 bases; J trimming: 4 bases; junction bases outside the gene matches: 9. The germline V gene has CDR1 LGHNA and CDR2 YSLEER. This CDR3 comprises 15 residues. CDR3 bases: TGCGCCAGCAGCCACGGGACAGTTGGGGCTTACGAGCAGTACTTC. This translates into CASSHGTVGAYEQYF.

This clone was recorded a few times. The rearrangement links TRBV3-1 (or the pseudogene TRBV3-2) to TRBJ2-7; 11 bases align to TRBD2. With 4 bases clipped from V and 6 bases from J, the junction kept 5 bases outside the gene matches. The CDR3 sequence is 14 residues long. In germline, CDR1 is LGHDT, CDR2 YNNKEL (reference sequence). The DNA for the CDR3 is TGTGCCAGCAGCCCCACTAGCGGGGGTGTCGAGCAGTACTTC. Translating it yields CASSPTSGGVEQYF.

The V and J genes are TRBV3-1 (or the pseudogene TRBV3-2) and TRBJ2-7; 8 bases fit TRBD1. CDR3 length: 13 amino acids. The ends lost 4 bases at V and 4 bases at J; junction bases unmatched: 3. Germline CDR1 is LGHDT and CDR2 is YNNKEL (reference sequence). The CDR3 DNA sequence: TGTGCCAGCAGCCTGGACAGGGCTTACGAGCAGTACTTC. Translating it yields CASSLDRAYEQYF.

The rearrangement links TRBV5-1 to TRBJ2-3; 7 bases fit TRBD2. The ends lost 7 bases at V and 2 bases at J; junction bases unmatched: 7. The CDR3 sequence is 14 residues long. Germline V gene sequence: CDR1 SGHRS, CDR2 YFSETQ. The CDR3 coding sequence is TGCGCCAGCTCGGCTAGCGGTCTCACAGATACGCAGTATTTT. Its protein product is CASSASGLTDTQYF.

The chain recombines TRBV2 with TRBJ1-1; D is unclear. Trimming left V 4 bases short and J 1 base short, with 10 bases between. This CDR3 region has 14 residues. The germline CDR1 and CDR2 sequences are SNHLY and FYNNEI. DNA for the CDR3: TGTGCCAGCAGTGTCCGGGTCAGGAACACTGAAGCTTTCTTT. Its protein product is CASSVRVRNTEAFF.

The CDR3 loop is CASSMGRQETQYF. For the CDR3, the DNA is TGTGCCAGTAGTATGGGGAGACAAGAGACCCAGTACTTC. The rearrangement joins TRBV19 to TRBJ2-5; D may be TRBD2 (5 bases). The CDR3 has 13 residues. Germline CDR1 is LNHDA and CDR2 is SQIVND (reference sequence). V was pared by 3 bases and J by 2 bases, with 7 bases between.

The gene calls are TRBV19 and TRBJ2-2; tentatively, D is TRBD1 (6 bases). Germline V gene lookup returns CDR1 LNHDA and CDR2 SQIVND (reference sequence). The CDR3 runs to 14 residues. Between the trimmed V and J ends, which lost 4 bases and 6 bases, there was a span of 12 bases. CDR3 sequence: CASSTNRVSGELFF. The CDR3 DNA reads TGTGCCAGTAGTACAAACAGGGTTTCCGGGGAGCTGTTTTTT.

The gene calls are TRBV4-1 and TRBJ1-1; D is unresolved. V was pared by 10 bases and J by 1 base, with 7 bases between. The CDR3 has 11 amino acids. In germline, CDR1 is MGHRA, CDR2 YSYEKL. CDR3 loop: CATSGNTEAFF. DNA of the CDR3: TGCGCCACCTCGGGGAACACTGAAGCTTTCTTT.

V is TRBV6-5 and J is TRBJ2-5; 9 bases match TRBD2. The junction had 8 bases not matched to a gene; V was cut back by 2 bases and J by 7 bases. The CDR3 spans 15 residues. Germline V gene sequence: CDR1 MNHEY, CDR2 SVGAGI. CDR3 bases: TGTGCCAGCAGTTACGATAGCGGGGGTGTGGGGACCCAGTACTTC. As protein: CASSYDSGGVGTQYF.